The T cell receptor (beta chain) described here comes from a study of T cells in Graves' hyperthyroidism and ophthalmopathy (dated by TCRdb to the late 2010s). About the full investigation: Peripheral blood was collected at initial diagnosis, before any treatment. To identify distinguishing TCR V-J signatures, a discovery cohort of 95 to 100 patients was used, comprising 43 with Graves' ophthalmopathy and under 60 with stable Graves' hyperthyroidism. Prospective prediction of ophthalmopathy was tested in an independent validation cohort consisting of 18 to 20 hyperthyroidism patients and approximately 16 patients who later progressed to ophthalmopathy. The 85 to 100 discovery patients were divided at random into training and test sets in a 7:3 ratio. Thyroid tissue and blood T-cell repertoires from over 5 Graves' hyperthyroidism patients were also compared in the study. Once sampling was done, hyperthyroidism patients were given methimazole at a starting dose of 30 mg daily, whereas ophthalmopathy patients were given high-dose intravenous methylprednisolone. According to the paper, TCR Vbeta CDR3 sequencing was carried out on 135 peripheral blood samples, which came from 40 to 45 ophthalmopathy, 70 to 80 hyperthyroidism and around 17 progressor patients.

V and J are truncated by 6 bases and 3 bases respectively, leaving an intervening sequence of 15 bases. CDR1 and CDR2 were assigned from the germline V gene as MNHNS and SASEGT. Reading from cysteine to phenylalanine, the CDR3 counts 14 amino acids. Here the CDR3 DNA is all that survives: 42 bases in frame from base 1. Stable Graves' hyperthyroidism was defined as the absence of progression to ophthalmopathy over 18 months of follow-up. Hyperthyroidism patients were newly diagnosed, had a disease duration of under 2 months, and were aged 18 to 65 years. Patients with uncontrolled infections, other autoimmune diseases, pregnancy or lactation were excluded. Diagnoses relied on clinical symptoms, serum thyroxine and TRAb, thyroid ultrasound and orbital computed tomography. PBMCs were isolated from 7.5 to 10 ml of fresh peripheral blood by Ficoll-Paque density gradient centrifugation. Trizol reagent was used to extract total RNA, and RNA quality was then checked on an Agilent 2100 Bioanalyzer.

Broad study findings and their caveats: During validation, the model predicted progression to ophthalmopathy a median of around six months ahead of onset, with more than 60% sensitivity and about 75% specificity. A 13 V-J signature model separated ophthalmopathy from stable hyperthyroidism, with approximately 87% sensitivity and roughly 81% specificity in cross-validation and 80%/75% in testing. Most expanded thyroid clonotypes (frequency above 0.001) were also detected in blood, suggesting blood repertoires may reflect thyroid immune responses. No statistical method was used to set the sample size in advance, and investigators knew the group allocation.

As to this clonotype: Its antigen is not yet known. Base qualities are not provided; no much larger clone lies one nucleotide away.

Amplification of TCR beta CDR3 regions was carried out from RNA transcripts. The TCR CDR3 was subjected to a first round of RT-PCR using the HTBI primer set and the Qiagen OneStep RT-PCR kit. Libraries were constructed in a second round of multiplex PCR, after which size selection and purification were performed. The libraries were sequenced on an Illumina HiSeq2000 using paired-end 100 bp reads. The paper's data handling went like this. Raw data were processed with SOAPnuke, discarding reads with adapters, uncalled bases, mean Phred below 15, or no exact constant-primer or identifier match. High-quality paired reads were merged using COPE v1.2.5, and each unique nucleotide sequence was defined as a clonotype. Clonotypes were aligned to IMGT TRBV, TRBD and TRBJ reference segments using MiTCR v1.1. Analysis was restricted to V-J combinations with a frequency above 0.0001, which covered about 99% of repertoires. A TCS score was defined as the ratio between F50 (clonal expansion) and ExV (chaos), using BLOSUM62-based TCRdist between CDR3 peptides within each V-J. Welch's t-statistics and random forest reduced just over 500 V-J features to 13, which were used in a naive Bayes classifier (R e1071). The public reads were quality trimmed at Q25 with fastp and then assembled into clones with MiXCR by TCRdb, keeping productive beta chains. Every CDR3 protein is listed once, alongside the most common genes and DNA of its rows. These V and J calls originate from TCRdb's pipeline instead of the authors' own analysis. For this sample there are approximately 590,000 distinct CDR3 sequences; approximately 15% appear just once. About 7% of the sample lies in the top ten.

The TCR was taken from a woman in her 30s with Graves' hyperthyroidism. The material sequenced was blood. The V and J segments used are TRBV6-1 and TRBJ2-7, and the D gene may be TRBD2, 5 bases matching. The DNA is TGTGCCAGCAGCCCCAGAGGGAGTTTCTACGAGCAGTACTTC. Its translation reads: CASSPRGSFYEQYF.